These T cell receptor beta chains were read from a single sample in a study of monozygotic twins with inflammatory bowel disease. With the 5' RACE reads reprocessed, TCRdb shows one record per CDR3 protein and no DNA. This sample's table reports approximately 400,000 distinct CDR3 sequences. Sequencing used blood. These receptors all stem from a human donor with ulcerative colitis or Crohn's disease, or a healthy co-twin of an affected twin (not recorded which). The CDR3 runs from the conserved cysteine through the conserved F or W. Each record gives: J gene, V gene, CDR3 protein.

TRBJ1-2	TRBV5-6	CASSLGQHNYGYTF
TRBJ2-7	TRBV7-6	CASSQGRGVSYEQYF
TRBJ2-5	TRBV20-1	CSGGEGIFEWGTQYF
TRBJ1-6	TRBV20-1	CSGKESSYNSPLHF
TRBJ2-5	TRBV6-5	CASSSRGTQYF
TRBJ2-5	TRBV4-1	CASSYKTGRGETQYF
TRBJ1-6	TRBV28	CASSLPFIAGGWVGPLHF
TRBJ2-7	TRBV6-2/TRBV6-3	CASNRQTISYEQYF
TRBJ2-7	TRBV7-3	CASSLEPDSSYEQYF
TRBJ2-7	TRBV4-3	CASSQDRDSSSYEQYF
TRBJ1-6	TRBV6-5	CASSYSRKAYNSPLHF
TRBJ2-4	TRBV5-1	CASSQDTKNIQYF
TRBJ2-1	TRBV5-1	CASSLGGVIWNEQFF
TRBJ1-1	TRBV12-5	CASGLRVSAEAFF
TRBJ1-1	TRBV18	CASSPVRAGGLGMYVNTEAFF
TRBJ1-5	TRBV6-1	CASNAGTTENQPQHF
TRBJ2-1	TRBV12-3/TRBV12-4	CASRLPGVSYNEQFF
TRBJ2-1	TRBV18	CASSQLGRNEQFF
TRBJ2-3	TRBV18	CASSPASLANTQYF